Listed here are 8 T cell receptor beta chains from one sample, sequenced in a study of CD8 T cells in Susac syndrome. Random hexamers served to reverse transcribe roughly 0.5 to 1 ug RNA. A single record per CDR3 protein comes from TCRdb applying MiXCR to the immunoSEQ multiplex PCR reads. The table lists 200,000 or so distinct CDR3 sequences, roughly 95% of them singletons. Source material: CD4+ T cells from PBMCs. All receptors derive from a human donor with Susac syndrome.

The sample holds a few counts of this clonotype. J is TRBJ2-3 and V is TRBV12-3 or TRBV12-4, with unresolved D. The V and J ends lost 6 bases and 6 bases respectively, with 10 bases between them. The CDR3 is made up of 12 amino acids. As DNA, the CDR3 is TGTGCCAGCAGCCTAAGTCGGGATACGCAGTATTTT. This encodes CASSLSRDTQYF.

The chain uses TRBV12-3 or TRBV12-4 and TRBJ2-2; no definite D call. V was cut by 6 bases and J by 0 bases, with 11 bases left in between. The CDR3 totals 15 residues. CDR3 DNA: TGTGCCAGCAGGTCACCGATCGCGAACACCGGGGAGCTGTTTTTT. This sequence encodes CASRSPIANTGELFF.

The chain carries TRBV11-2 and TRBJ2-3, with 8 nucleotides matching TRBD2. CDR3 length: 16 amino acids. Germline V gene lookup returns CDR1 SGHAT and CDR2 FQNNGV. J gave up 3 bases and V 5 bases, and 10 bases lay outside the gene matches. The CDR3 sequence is CASSPRSRGDTDTQYF. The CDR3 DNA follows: TGTGCCAGCAGCCCCCGTTCGCGGGGGGATACAGATACGCAGTATTTT.

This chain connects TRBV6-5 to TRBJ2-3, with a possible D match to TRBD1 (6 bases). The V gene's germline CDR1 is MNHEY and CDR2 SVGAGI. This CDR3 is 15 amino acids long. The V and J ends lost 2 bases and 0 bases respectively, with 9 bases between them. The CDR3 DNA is TGTGCCAGCAGTTACGGCACAGGGAGCACAGATACGCAGTATTTT. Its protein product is CASSYGTGSTDTQYF.

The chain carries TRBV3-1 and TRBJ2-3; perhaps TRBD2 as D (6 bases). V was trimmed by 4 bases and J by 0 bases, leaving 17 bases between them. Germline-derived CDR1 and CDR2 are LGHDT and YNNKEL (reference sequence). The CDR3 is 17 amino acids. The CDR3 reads CASSPKGLLGSTDTQYF. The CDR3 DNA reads TGTGCCAGCAGCCCTAAGGGACTCCTTGGGAGCACAGATACGCAGTATTTT.

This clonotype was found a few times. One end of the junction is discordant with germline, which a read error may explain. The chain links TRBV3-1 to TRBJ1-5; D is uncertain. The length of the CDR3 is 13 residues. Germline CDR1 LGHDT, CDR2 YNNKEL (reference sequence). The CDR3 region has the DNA TGTGCCAGCAGTCAAGGGCGAGGACAGCCCCAGCATTTT. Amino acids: CASSQGRGQPQHF.

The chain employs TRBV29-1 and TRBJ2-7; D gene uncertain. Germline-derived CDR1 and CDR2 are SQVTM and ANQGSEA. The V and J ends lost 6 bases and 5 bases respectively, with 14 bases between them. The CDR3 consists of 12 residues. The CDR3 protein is CSVRLGYNEQYF. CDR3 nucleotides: TGCAGCGTCCGACTGGGGTATAACGAGCAGTACTTC.

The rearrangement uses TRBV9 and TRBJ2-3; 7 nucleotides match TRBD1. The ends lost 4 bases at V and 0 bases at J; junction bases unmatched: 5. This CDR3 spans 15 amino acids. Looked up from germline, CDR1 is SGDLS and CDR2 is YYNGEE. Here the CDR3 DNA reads TGTGCCAGCAGCAACAGGGGAACTAGCACAGATACGCAGTATTTT. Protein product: CASSNRGTSTDTQYF. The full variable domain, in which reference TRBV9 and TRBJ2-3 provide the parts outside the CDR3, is DSGVTQTPKHLITATGQRVTLRCSPRSGDLSVYWYQQSLDQGLQFLIQYYNGEERAKGNILERFSAQQFPDLHSELNLSSLELGDSALYFCASSNRGTSTDTQYFGPGTRLTVL.